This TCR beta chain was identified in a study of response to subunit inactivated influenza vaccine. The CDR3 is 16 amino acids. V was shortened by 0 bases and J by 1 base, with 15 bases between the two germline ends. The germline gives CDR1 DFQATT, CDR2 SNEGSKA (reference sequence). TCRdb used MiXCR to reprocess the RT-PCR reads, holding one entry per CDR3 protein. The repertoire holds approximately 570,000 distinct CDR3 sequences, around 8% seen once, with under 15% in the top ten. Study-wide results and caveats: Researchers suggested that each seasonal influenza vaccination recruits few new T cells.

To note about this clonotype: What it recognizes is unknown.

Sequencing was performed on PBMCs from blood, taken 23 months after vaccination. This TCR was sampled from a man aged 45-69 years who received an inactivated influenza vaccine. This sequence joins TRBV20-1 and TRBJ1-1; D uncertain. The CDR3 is CSARDGGRPRNTEAFF. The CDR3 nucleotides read TGCAGTGCTAGAGATGGAGGGCGGCCCAGGAACACTGAAGCTTTCTTT.